Given below is one TCR beta chain in context. What it binds is not known. Only in-frame clones appear in the TCRdb table, and some are missing; sequencing was by immunoSEQ multiplex PCR. The top ten clones hold around 3.6% of a sample with approximately 44,000 clones, about 78% of them seen once. The sample belongs to a study of T cell responses to AZD1222 COVID-19 vaccine. Points from the study as a whole: Only a handful of AZD1222 recipients, several in all, had baseline seropositivity. Epitopes outside B.1.351 and B.1.1.7 mutated regions reportedly drew nearly half of spike TCRs. Repertoires were obtained solely post-peak T cell response.

The V gene's germline CDR1 is SGHTA and CDR2 FQGNSA. The CDR3 length is 14 residues. After removal of 3 bases from V and 12 bases from J, the junction contained 7 bases not matched to a gene. Sample: peripheral blood, taken on day 0 of AZD1222 vaccination. This TCR derives from an adult in good health. J is TRBJ2-1 and V is TRBV7-2; 11 nucleotides line up with TRBD2. The CDR3 sequence is CASSFGLAGAPQFF. In DNA form, the CDR3 reads TGTGCCAGCAGCTTCGGACTAGCGGGCGCCCCGCAGTTCTTC. The full variable domain, in which reference TRBV7-2 and TRBJ2-1 provide the parts outside the CDR3, is GAGVSQSPSNKVTEKGKDVELRCDPISGHTALYWYRQSLGQGLEFLIYFQGNSAPDKSGLPSDRFSAERTGGSVSTLTIQRTQQEDSAVYLCASSFGLAGAPQFFGPGTRLTVL.